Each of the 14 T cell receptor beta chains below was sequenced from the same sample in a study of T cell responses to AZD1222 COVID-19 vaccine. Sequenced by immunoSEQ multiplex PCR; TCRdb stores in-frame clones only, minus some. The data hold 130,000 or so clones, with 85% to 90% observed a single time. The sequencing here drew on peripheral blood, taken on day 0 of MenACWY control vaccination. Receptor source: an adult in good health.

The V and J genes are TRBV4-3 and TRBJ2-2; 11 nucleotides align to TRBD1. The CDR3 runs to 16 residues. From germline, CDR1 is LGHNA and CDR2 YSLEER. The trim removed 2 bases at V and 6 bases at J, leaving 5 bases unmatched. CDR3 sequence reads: CASSQRTGGEAGELFF. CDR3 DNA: TGCGCCAGCAGCCAACGGACAGGGGGCGAGGCCGGGGAGCTGTTTTTT.

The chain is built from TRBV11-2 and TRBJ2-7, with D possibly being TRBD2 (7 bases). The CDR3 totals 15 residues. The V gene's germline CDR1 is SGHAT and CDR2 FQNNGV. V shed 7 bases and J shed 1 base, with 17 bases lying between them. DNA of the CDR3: TGTGCCAGCACCATTTGGGGGGGCGCTTCCTACGAGCAGTACTTC. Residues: CASTIWGGASYEQYF.

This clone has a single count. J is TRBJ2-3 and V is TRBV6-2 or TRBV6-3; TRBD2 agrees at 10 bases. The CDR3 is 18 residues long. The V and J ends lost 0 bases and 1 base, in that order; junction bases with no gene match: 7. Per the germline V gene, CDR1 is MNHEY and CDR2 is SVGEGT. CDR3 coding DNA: TGTGCCAGCAGTTACTCGATAGTGCTAGCGGGAGGCACAGATACGCAGTATTTT. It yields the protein CASSYSIVLAGGTDTQYF.

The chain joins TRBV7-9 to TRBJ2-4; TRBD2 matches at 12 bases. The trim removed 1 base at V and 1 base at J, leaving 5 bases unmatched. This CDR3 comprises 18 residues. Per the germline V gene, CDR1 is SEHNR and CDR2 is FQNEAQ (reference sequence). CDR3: CASSLVASGGAAKNIQYF. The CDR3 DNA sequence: TGTGCCAGCAGCTTAGTGGCTAGCGGGGGGGCGGCCAAAAACATTCAGTACTTC.

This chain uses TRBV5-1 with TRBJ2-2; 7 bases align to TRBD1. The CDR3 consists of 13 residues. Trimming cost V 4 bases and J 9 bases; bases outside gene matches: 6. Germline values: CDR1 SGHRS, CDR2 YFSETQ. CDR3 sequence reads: CASSRDSGRELFF. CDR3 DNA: TGCGCCAGCAGCAGGGACAGTGGTCGGGAGCTGTTTTTT.

CDR3 loop: CASSFGPNTEAFF. Here the CDR3 DNA reads TGTGCCAGCAGCTTTGGCCCGAACACTGAAGCTTTCTTT. The chain uses TRBV13 and TRBJ1-1; no clear D gene. This CDR3 comprises 13 residues. Between the trimmed V and J ends, which lost 3 bases and 1 base, there was a span of 6 bases. Per the germline V gene, CDR1 is PRHDT and CDR2 is FYEKMQ (reference sequence).

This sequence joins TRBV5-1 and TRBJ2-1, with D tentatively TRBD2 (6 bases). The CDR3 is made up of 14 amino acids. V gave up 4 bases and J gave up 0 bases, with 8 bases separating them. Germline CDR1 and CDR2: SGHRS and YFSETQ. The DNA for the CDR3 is TGCGCCAGCAGCCGGGAGAGCTCCTACAATGAGCAGTTCTTC. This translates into CASSRESSYNEQFF.

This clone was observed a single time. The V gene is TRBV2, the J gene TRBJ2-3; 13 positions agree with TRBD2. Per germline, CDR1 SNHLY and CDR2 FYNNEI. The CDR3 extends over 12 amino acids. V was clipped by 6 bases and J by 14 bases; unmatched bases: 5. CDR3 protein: CASREGLAGSYF. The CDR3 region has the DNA TGTGCCAGCAGGGAGGGACTAGCGGGGTCGTATTTT.

The CDR3 DNA sequence: TGTGCCAGCAGCACCGGGACAGGGGGCGTGTATGTCGAGCAGTACTTC. Translating it yields CASSTGTGGVYVEQYF. The chain couples TRBV5-4 to TRBJ2-7; TRBD1 matches at 12 bases. The CDR3 is 16 amino acids. In germline, CDR1 is SGHNT, CDR2 YYREEE (reference sequence). Trimming at V came to 4 bases and at J to 6 bases, leaving 11 bases not matched to a gene. Drawing the rest from reference TRBV5-4 and TRBJ2-7, the complete variable domain is ETGVTQSPTHLIKTRGQQVTLRCSSQSGHNTVSWYQQALGQGPQFIFQYYREEENGRGNFPPRFSGLQFPNYSSELNVNALELDDSALYLCASSTGTGGVYVEQYFGPGTRLTVT.

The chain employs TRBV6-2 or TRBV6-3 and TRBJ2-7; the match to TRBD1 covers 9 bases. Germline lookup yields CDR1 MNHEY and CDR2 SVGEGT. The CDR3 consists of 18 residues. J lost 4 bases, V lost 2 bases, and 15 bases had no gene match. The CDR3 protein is CASSYERRNRGQTYEQYF. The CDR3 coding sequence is TGTGCCAGCAGTTACGAGCGTCGGAACAGGGGGCAAACTTACGAGCAGTACTTC.

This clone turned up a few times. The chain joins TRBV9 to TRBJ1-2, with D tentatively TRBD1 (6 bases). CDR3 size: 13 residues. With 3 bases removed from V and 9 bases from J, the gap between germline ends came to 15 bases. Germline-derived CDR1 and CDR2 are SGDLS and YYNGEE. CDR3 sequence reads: CASSGHTGLRYTF. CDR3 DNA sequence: TGTGCCAGCAGCGGCCATACAGGGCTCCGCTACACCTTC.

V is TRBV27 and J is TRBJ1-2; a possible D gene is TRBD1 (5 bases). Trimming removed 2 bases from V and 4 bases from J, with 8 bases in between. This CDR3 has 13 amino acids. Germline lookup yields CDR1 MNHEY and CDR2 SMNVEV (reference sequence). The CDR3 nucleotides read TGTGCCAGCAGTTTACGAGGGGCCTATGGCTACACCTTC. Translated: CASSLRGAYGYTF.

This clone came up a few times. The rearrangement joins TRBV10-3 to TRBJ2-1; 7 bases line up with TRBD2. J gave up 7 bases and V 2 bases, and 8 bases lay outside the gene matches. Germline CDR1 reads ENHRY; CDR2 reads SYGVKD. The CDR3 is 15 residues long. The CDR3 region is CAISEAGVGGNEQFF. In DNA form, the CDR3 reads TGTGCCATCAGTGAGGCGGGAGTCGGCGGGAATGAGCAGTTCTTC.

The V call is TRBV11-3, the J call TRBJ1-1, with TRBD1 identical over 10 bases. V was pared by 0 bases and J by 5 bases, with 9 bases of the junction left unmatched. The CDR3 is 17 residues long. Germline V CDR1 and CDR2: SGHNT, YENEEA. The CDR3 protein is CASSLDHGTGARTEAFF. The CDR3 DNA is TGTGCCAGCAGCTTAGATCACGGGACAGGGGCCAGGACTGAAGCTTTCTTT.